The T cell receptor beta chain under discussion was sequenced for a study of CD8 T cells in ankylosing spondylitis (dated by TCRdb to about 2017). The study in broad terms: T cell receptor beta repertoires were profiled in healthy donors and ankylosing spondylitis patients so that disease-linked TCR variants could be found. The full study cohort was made up of about 25 ankylosing spondylitis patients and 108 healthy donors. Peripheral blood samples were taken, and synovial fluid was additionally collected from ankylosing spondylitis patients.

This sample was sequenced with an Illumina HiSeq 2500. TCR beta libraries were prepared by quantitative 5'-RACE with molecular barcodes. Turning to the authors' computational methods: A new computational method based on a probabilistic model of VDJ rearrangement was used to identify disease-linked TCR variants. TCRdb took the public reads, trimmed them with fastp at Q25, ran MiXCR for clone calling and kept in-frame beta chains. Records with the same CDR3 protein are collapsed into one entry carrying the most frequent genes and DNA. None of the V and J calls come from the authors' own analysis; TCRdb made them. The sample table holds over 400,000 distinct CDR3 sequences, of which about 24% were seen once. 0.89% of the sample is in the top ten clones. The CDR3 starts with the cysteine, ends with the phenylalanine, and has 13 residues. Just CDR3 DNA is preserved here, 39 bases in frame from base 1. For CDR1 and CDR2, the germline V gene lists SGHRS and YFSETQ. At the junction V is shortened by 4 bases and J by 4 bases; bases outside the gene matches: 1.

On this clonotype itself: There is no known antigen for this receptor. Base qualities were left out, and no much larger clone turns up one base away.

Points the paper makes about the study in general: The disease-linked clones showed a CD8+ phenotype and occurred at relatively low frequencies in peripheral blood. The disease-linked clones were reported as significantly enriched in matched synovial fluid samples from ankylosing spondylitis patients. Some motif variants had previously been reported in the synovial fluid and blood of reactive arthritis patients, which suggests shared mechanisms of disease initiation. Blood from ankylosing spondylitis patients appeared to be characterized by a TCR beta motif composed of 7 to 9 highly homologous amino acid variants.

Input material: blood, either unsorted or a sorted T cell fraction (not recorded which). This chain joins TRBV5-1 to TRBJ2-2; 7 middle bases align to TRBD2. This TCR came from a male donor with ankylosing spondylitis. The CDR3 region has the sequence CASSAGVTGELFF. The DNA sequence is as follows: TGCGCCAGCAGCGCGGGGGTCACCGGGGAGCTGTTTTTT. The CDR3, completed at both ends by the reference TRBV5-1 and TRBJ2-2 genes, gives the full variable domain KAGVTQTPRYLIKTRGQQVTLSCSPISGHRSVSWYQQTPGQGLQFLFEYFSETQRNKGNFPGRFSGRQFSNSRSEMNVSTLELGDSALYLCASSAGVTGELFFGEGSRLTVL.